This TCR beta chain emerged from a study of OX40 agonist ivuxolimab in advanced cancers. V was pared by 6 bases and J by 2 bases, with 14 bases between. CDR1 is MNHEY and CDR2 is SVGAGI in the germline V gene. The CDR3 totals 14 residues. Using immunoSEQ multiplex PCR, the repertoire was profiled, and TCRdb retains in-frame clones only, with some absent. The data show about 100,000 clones, over 75% seen once. The TCR comes from an adult with an advanced solid tumor such as melanoma, head and neck, liver or kidney cancer. The V gene is TRBV6-5, the J gene TRBJ2-7, with D perhaps being TRBD1 or TRBD2 (5 bases each). Material: CD4+ or CD8+ T cells sorted from blood, obtained in a trial of the OX40 agonist ivuxolimab. The CDR3 coding sequence is TGTGCCAGCAGGCTCCGGGACCGGACCTACGAGCAGTACTTC. It codes for CASRLRDRTYEQYF.